This T cell receptor (beta chain) was identified during a study of cytomegalovirus exposure and HLA in healthy donors. Study observations and caveats: Sequencing depth across donors, presence/absence analyses assumed, was roughly uniform. Judged likely to be a sequencing artifact was a cluster of highly shared sequence variants. It was only CMV serostatus that was available as immune exposure information.

Details on this clone: What it binds is not known.

The study ran its PCR with 60 Vbeta and 13 Jbeta primers. Measured with immunoSEQ multiplex PCR; TCRdb has only the in-frame clones, and not every one. Of under 200,000 clones in the sample, around three quarters were seen once. CDR3 length equals 14 residues. Germline lookup yields CDR1 LNHDA and CDR2 SQIVND (reference sequence). The trim removed 5 bases at V and 7 bases at J, leaving 8 bases unmatched. This TCR was sampled from a man between 35 and 55 years old in good health and CMV-seronegative. This chain joins TRBV19 and TRBJ2-1; 7 nucleotides agree with TRBD2. The sequenced sample consisted of PBMCs. CDR3 in amino acids: CASSSGRARNEQFF. CDR3 DNA: TGTGCCAGTAGTTCGGGGAGGGCCCGGAATGAGCAGTTCTTC.